These 3 T cell receptor beta chains were all obtained from the same sample, sequenced in a study of human T cells and chemical hapten exposure. MiXCR, run by TCRdb on the RACE reads, gives a single entry per CDR3 protein. The top ten clones hold 2.5% to 3.5% of a sample with roughly 120,000 distinct CDR3 sequences, 9.2% of them seen once. As for time point: patch test 2, 6 weeks after DPC sensitization. The treatment was: therapeutic diphenylcyclopropenone sensitization with weekly scalp DPC. The specimen comprised whole blood, sampled in connection with sensitization to the hapten diphenylcyclopropenone (DPC). The origin of the receptors is a middle-aged woman with alopecia areata. Some clones in this sample may be carry-over from other donors' samples.

This clonotype was seen at least ten times. This sequence joins TRBV7-9 and TRBJ2-2, with D unclear. The CDR3 is made up of 14 amino acids. Looked up from germline, CDR1 is SEHNR and CDR2 is FQNEAQ (reference sequence). Trimming took 6 bases from V and 1 from J, leaving 9 bases between them. The CDR3 nucleotides read TGTGCCAGCAGAATGGACGGGAACACCGGGGAGCTGTTTTTT. Translated: CASRMDGNTGELFF.

This clonotype was counted many times. This rearrangement joins TRBV7-8 to TRBJ1-1; D is possibly TRBD1 (5 bases). The CDR3 runs 13 residues. CDR1 is SGHVS and CDR2 is FQNEAQ in the germline V gene. Trimming stripped 1 base from V and 5 bases from J, with 8 bases between. CDR3 amino acids: CASSLGGGTEAFF. The DNA of the CDR3 is TGTGCCAGCAGCTTAGGGGGCGGGACTGAAGCTTTCTTT.

This clonotype came up many times. This chain connects TRBV5-1 to TRBJ1-2; the D gene is possibly TRBD1 (6 bases). This CDR3 comprises 14 residues. V was trimmed by 0 bases and J by 4 bases, leaving 10 bases between them. The V gene's germline CDR1 is SGHRS and CDR2 YFSETQ. This CDR3 reads CASSLGRGPYGYTF. The DNA for the CDR3 is TGCGCCAGCAGCTTGGGCAGGGGTCCCTATGGCTACACCTTC.